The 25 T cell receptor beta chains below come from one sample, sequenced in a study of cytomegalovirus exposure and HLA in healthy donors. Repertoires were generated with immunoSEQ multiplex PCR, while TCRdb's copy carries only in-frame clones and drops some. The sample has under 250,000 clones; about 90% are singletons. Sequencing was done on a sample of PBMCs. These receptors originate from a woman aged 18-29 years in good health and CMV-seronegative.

The CDR3 DNA follows: TGTGCCAGCAGCGTTAAGTCAGGGGGCGGCGAGCAGTACTTC. It yields the protein CASSVKSGGGEQYF. The chain couples TRBV9 to TRBJ2-7, with 8 bases fitting TRBD1. The CDR3 has 14 amino acids. V trimming: 2 bases; J trimming: 6 bases; junction bases outside the gene matches: 7. From germline, CDR1 is SGDLS and CDR2 YYNGEE.

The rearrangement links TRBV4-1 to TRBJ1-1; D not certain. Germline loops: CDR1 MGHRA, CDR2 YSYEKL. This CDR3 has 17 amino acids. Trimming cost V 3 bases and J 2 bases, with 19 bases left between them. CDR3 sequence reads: CASSQTLGGQTNTEAFF. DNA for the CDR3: TGCGCCAGCAGCCAGACCCTCGGTGGGCAGACCAACACTGAAGCTTTCTTT.

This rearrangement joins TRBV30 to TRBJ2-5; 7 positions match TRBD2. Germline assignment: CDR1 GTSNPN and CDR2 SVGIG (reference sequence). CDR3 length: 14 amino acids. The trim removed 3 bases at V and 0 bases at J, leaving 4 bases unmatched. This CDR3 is CAWSPLADQETQYF. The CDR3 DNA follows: TGTGCCTGGAGCCCCCTAGCGGACCAAGAGACCCAGTACTTC.

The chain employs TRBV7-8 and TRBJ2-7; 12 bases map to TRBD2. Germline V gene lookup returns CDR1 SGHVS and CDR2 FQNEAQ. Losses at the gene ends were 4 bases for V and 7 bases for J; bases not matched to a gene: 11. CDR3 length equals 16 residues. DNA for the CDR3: TGTGCCAGCAGCTATGGGACTAGCGGGCTCCCGGGGGAGCAGTACTTC. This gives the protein CASSYGTSGLPGEQYF.

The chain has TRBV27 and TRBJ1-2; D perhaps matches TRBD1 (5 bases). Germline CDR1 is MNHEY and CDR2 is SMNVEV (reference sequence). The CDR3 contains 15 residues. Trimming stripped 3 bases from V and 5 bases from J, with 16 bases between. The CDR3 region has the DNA TGTGCCAGCAGTTTTAAAAGGGGAGGCCTTTATGGCTACACCTTC. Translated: CASSFKRGGLYGYTF.

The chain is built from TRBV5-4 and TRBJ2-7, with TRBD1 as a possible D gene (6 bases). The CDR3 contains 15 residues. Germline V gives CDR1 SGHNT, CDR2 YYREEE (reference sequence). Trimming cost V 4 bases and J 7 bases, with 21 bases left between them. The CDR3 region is CASSPSGGLVGEQYF. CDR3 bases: TGTGCCAGCAGCCCGAGTGGGGGCCTGGTGGGAGAGCAGTACTTC.

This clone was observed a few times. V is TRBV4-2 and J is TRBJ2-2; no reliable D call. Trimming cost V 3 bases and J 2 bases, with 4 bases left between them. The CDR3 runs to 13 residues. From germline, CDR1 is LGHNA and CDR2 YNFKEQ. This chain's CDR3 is CASSHPNTGELFF. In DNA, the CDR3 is TGTGCCAGCAGCCATCCTAACACCGGGGAGCTGTTTTTT.

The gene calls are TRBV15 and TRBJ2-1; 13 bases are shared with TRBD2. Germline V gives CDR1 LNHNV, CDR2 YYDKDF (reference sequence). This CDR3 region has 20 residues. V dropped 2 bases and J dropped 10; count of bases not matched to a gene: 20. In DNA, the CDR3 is TGTGCCACCAGCAGACGACACCAATCCGGGACTAGCGGGATGCTCTTGGAGCAGTTCTTC. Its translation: CATSRRHQSGTSGMLLEQFF.

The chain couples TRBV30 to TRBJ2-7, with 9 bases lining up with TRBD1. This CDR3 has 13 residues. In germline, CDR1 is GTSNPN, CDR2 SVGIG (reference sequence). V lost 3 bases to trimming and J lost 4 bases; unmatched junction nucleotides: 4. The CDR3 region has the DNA TGTGCCTGGAGACACAGGGGGCTGTACGAGCAGTACTTC. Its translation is CAWRHRGLYEQYF.

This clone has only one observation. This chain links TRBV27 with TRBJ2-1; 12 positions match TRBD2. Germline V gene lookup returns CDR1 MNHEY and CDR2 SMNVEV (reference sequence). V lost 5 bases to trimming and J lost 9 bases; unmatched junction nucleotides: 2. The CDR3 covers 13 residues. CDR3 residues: CASSPTSGSEQFF. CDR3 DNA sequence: TGTGCCAGCAGTCCGACTAGCGGGAGTGAGCAGTTCTTC.

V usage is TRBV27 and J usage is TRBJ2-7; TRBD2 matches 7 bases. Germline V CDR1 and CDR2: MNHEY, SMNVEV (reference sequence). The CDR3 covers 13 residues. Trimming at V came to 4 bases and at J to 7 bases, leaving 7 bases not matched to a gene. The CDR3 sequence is CASSSQTGGEQYF. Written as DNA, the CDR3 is TGTGCCAGCAGTTCCCAGACCGGGGGGGAGCAGTACTTC.

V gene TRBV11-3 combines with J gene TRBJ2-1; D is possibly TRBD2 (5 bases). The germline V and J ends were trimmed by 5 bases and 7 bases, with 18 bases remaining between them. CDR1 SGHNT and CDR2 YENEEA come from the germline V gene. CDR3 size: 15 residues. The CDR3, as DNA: TGTGCCAGCAGCCACCGGGCAGCGGTTAAAAATGAGCAGTTCTTC. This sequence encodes CASSHRAAVKNEQFF. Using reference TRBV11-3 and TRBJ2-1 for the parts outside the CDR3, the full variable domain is EAGVVQSPRYKIIEKKQPVAFWCNPISGHNTLYWYLQNLGQGPELLIRYENEEAVDDSQLPKDRFSAERLKGVDSTLKIQPAELGDSAVYLCASSHRAAVKNEQFFGPGTRLTVL.

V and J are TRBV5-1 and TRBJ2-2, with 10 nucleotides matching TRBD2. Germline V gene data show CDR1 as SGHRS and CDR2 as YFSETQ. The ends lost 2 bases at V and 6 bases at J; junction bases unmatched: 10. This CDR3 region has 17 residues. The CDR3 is CASSFASGSIWSGELFF. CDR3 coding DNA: TGCGCCAGCAGCTTTGCTAGCGGGAGTATCTGGTCCGGGGAGCTGTTTTTT.

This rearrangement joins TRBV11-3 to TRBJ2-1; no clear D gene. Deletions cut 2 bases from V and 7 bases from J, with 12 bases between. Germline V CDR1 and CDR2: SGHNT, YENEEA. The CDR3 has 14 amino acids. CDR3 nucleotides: TGTGCCAGCAGCTTAAGTCGTACTGAGAATGAGCAGTTCTTC. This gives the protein CASSLSRTENEQFF.

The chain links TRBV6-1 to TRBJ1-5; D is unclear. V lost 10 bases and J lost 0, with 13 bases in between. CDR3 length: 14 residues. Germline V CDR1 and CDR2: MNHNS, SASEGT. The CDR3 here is CATLTGYSNQPQHF. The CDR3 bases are TGTGCCACCCTGACGGGGTATAGCAATCAGCCCCAGCATTTT.

The CDR3 DNA sequence: TGTGCCAGCAGTTCCCCCCCCGACAGGACTGGCTACACCTTC. The encoded protein is CASSSPPDRTGYTF. The chain links TRBV6-5 to TRBJ1-2; D is perhaps TRBD1 (6 bases). From germline, CDR1 is MNHEY and CDR2 SVGAGI. CDR3 size: 14 residues. V shed 4 bases and J shed 7 bases, with 16 bases lying between them.

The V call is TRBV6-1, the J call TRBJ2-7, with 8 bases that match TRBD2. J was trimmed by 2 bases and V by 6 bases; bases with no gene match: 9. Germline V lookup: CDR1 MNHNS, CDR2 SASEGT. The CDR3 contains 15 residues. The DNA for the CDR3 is TGTGCCAGCAGCGGGGAGGTAGCGGGAACCTACGAGCAGTACTTC. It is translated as CASSGEVAGTYEQYF.

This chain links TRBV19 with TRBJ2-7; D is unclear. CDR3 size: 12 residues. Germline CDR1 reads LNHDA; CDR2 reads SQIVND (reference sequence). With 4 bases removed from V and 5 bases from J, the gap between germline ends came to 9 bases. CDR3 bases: TGTGCCAGTAGTACCTCTGTCCACGAGCAGTACTTC. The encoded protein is CASSTSVHEQYF.

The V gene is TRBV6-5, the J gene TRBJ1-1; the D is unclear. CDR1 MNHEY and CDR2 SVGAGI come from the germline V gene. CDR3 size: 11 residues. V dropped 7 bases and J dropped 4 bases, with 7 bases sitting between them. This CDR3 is CASMRSTEAFF. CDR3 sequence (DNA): TGTGCCAGCATGAGGAGCACTGAAGCTTTCTTT.

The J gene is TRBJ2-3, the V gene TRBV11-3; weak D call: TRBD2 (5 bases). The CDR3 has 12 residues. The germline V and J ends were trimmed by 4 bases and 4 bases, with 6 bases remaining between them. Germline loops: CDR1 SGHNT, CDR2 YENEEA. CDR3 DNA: TGTGCCAGCAGCTCGGGGTCAGATACGCAGTATTTT. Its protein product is CASSSGSDTQYF.

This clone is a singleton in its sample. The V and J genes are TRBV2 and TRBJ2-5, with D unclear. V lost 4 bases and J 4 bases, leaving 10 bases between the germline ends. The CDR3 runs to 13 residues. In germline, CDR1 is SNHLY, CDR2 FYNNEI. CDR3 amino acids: CASSAPTGETQYF. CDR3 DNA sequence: TGTGCCAGCAGTGCGCCGACTGGAGAGACCCAGTACTTC.

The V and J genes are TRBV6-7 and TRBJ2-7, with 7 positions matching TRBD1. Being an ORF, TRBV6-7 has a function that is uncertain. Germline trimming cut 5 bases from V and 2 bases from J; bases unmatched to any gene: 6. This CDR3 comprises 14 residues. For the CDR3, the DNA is TGTGCCAGCAGTACAGGGGATGGGACCTACGAGCAGTACTTC. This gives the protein CASSTGDGTYEQYF.

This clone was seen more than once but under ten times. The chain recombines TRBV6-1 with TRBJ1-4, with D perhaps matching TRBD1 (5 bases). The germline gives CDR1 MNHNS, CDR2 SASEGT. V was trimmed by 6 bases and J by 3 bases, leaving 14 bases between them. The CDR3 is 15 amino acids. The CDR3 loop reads CASRLDSGSNEKLFF. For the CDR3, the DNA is TGTGCCAGCAGGCTCGACAGTGGGTCTAATGAAAAACTGTTTTTT.

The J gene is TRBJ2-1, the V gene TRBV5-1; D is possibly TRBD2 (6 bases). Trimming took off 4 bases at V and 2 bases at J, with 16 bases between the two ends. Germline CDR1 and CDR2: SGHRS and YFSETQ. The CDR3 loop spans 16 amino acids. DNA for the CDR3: TGCGCCAGCAGCACCCGGGGCGGGGAACCCTACAATGAGCAGTTCTTC. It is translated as CASSTRGGEPYNEQFF.

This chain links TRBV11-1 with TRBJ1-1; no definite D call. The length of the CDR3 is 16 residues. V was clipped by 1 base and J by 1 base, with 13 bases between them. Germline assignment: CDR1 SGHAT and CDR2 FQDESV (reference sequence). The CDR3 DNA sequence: TGTGCCAGCAGCTTAGATCGGTGGGGAGCGAACACTGAAGCTTTCTTT. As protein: CASSLDRWGANTEAFF.